A single sample is the source of the 7 T cell receptor beta chains below, sequenced in a study of blood T cell repertoires in COVID-19. Using immunoSEQ multiplex PCR, the repertoire was profiled, and TCRdb retains in-frame clones only, with some absent. Of 200,000 to 250,000 clones listed, around 84% are singletons. Material for sequencing was peripheral blood. These receptors all come from a woman aged 55-70 years who had recovered from COVID-19.

This clone occurred once. The chain is built from TRBV6-6 and TRBJ1-5, with TRBD1 as a possible D gene (5 bases). Trimming took 6 bases from V and 0 from J, leaving 9 bases between them. The CDR3 is 14 residues long. Germline V lookup: CDR1 MNHNY, CDR2 SVGAGI (reference sequence). CDR3 region: CASRNRYSNQPQHF. The CDR3 nucleotides are TGTGCCAGCAGGAACAGGTATAGCAATCAGCCCCAGCATTTT.

This clone was picked up many times. The gene calls are TRBV29-1 and TRBJ1-2; 7 nucleotides match TRBD1. The V gene's germline CDR1 is SQVTM and CDR2 ANQGSEA. The CDR3 length is 14 residues. The V gene end was trimmed by 3 bases and the J gene end by 4 bases; junction bases not matched to a gene: 8. CDR3: CSVDFEGQSYGYTF. The DNA for the CDR3 is TGCAGCGTTGACTTCGAGGGACAGAGCTATGGCTACACCTTC.

The genes are TRBV4-1 and TRBJ2-3, with TRBD2 as a possible D gene (7 bases). Trimming left V 7 bases short and J 2 bases short, with 19 bases between. CDR3 length: 16 amino acids. CDR1 is MGHRA, CDR2 YSYEKL, per germline. The CDR3 DNA is TGCGCCAGCAAGCGCGCGGCGGGGGCCACCACAGATACGCAGTATTTT. It translates to CASKRAAGATTDTQYF.

A few counts support this clone. The J gene is TRBJ2-1, the V gene TRBV9; D uncertain. The germline V gene has CDR1 SGDLS and CDR2 YYNGEE. Trimming took 2 bases from V and 0 from J, leaving 9 bases between them. The CDR3 loop spans 15 amino acids. CDR3 loop: CASSVSEGSYNEQFF. In DNA form, the CDR3 reads TGTGCCAGCAGCGTGAGCGAAGGCTCCTACAATGAGCAGTTCTTC.

The V call is TRBV7-9, the J call TRBJ1-2; D might be TRBD1 (6 bases). Trimming removed 8 bases at V and 8 bases at J, with 15 bases between. The V gene's germline CDR1 is SEHNR and CDR2 FQNEAQ (reference sequence). The CDR3 spans 12 residues. The CDR3 coding sequence is TGTGCCAGCCAAACAGGGTATGAGGGCTACACCTTC. Its translation is CASQTGYEGYTF.

The J gene is TRBJ2-7, the V gene TRBV15; 8 bases match TRBD2. The trim removed 0 bases at V and 4 bases at J, leaving 8 bases unmatched. Germline V lookup: CDR1 LNHNV, CDR2 YYDKDF (reference sequence). The CDR3 length is 16 residues. The CDR3 bases are TGTGCCACCAGCAGAGATTTGGTCGGGGGGGCATACGAGCAGTACTTC. This sequence encodes CATSRDLVGGAYEQYF.

The V gene is TRBV4-1, the J gene TRBJ2-3, with 10 nucleotides matching TRBD2. The CDR3 runs to 20 residues. CDR1 and CDR2 (germline): MGHRA, YSYEKL. With V trimmed by 0 bases and J by 0 bases, 12 bases remained unmatched. CDR3 bases: TGCGCCAGCAGCCAAGACACCTGGCTAGCGGGGGCTCTTAGCACAGATACGCAGTATTTT. This gives the protein CASSQDTWLAGALSTDTQYF.